What follows is one T cell receptor beta chain and its context. No antigen is known for it. With 3 bases removed from V and 8 bases from J, the gap between germline ends came to 16 bases. The CDR3 consists of 15 residues. Germline V CDR1 and CDR2: LGHNA, YSLEER. These data originate in a study of cytomegalovirus exposure and HLA in healthy donors. Study-wide background: Among about 380 genotyped donors, approximately 80% fell in the Caucasian-associated ancestry cluster. Study outcomes and limitations: Reportedly, cytomegalovirus status was diagnosed with high sensitivity and specificity. Productive status was seen about 87% or about 30% of the time for most TCR beta V segments in an earlier analysis. TCR beta V- and J-gene trimming was later associated with a missense DCLRE1C variant.

The PCR made use of 60 Vbeta and 13 Jbeta primers. Sequencing used immunoSEQ multiplex PCR; TCRdb keeps in-frame clones, though not all of them. The sample lists about 88,000 clones, 77% seen once, with about 5% in the top ten. The chain joins TRBV4-3 to TRBJ1-4, with D uncertain. The sequenced sample consisted of PBMCs. The clonotype was recovered from a woman between 40 and 50 years old in good health and CMV-seronegative. The CDR3 DNA reads TGCGCCAGCAGCCACTTAAACCGTGGAGAAGAAAAACTGTTTTTT. The encoded protein is CASSHLNRGEEKLFF.